This T cell receptor beta chain was sequenced for a study of CD8+ T cells in alopecia areata. Following extraction, RNA underwent reverse transcription to cDNA, which served as the sequencing template. Data came from immunoSEQ multiplex PCR; TCRdb stores just in-frame clones and leaves some out. The table records 200,000 to 250,000 clones, approximately 61% of them present only once. Points on this clone: Its specificity is unknown.

Broader study findings: Although TCR sharing was seen in mice, sharing across patients was less clear, possibly for HLA-related reasons.

The material was CD4+ T cells sorted from blood, obtained at week 0. This receptor was identified in a human donor with alopecia areata.

The CDR3 sequence is CASSGQGSGTEAFF. The CDR3 DNA sequence: TGCGCCAGCAGCGGACAGGGTTCAGGGACTGAAGCTTTCTTT. This sequence joins TRBV5-1 and TRBJ1-1; the match to TRBD1 covers 8 bases. This CDR3 is built from 14 residues. Germline V gene data show CDR1 as SGHRS and CDR2 as YFSETQ. Trimming took 4 bases from V and 5 from J; bases not matched to a gene: 7.